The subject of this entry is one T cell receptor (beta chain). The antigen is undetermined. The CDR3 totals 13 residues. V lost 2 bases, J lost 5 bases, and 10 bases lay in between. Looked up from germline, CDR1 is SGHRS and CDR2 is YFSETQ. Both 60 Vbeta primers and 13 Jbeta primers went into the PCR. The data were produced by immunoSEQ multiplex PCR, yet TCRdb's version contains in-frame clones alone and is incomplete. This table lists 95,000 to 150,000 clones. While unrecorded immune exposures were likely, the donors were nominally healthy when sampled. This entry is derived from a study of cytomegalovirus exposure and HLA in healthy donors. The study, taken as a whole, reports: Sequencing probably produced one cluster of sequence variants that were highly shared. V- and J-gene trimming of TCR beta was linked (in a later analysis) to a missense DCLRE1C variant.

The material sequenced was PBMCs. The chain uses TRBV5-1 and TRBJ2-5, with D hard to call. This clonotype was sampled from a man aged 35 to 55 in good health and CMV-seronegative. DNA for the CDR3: TGCGCCAGCAGCTTTAGGAGTACGGAGACCCAGTACTTC. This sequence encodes CASSFRSTETQYF. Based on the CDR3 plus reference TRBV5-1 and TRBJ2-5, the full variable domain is KAGVTQTPRYLIKTRGQQVTLSCSPISGHRSVSWYQQTPGQGLQFLFEYFSETQRNKGNFPGRFSGRQFSNSRSEMNVSTLELGDSALYLCASSFRSTETQYFGPGTRLLVL.